This T cell receptor beta chain is drawn from a study of blood T cells in healthy people across ages (dated by TCRdb to the mid-2010s). About the study as a whole: Template switching captured roughly one uniquely barcoded TCR beta cDNA molecule per two T cells in model experiments. Two additional independent replicas of 1 million unique cDNA reads from the same blood draw were analyzed for two donors (one aged 18 to 29 and one aged 80 or older). To track age-related changes in TCR beta repertoire diversity, the study relied on deep sequencing normalized with unique cDNA molecular identifiers. Four age groups were formed from the donors: young (average approximately 15 years), middle-aged (just under 40), aged (roughly 56) and long-lived (approximately 78). Findings and caveats that apply to the study as a whole: Estimates of total diversity from one million sequenced T cells were regarded as lower bounds and underestimates. As age increased, observed TCR beta diversity per million T cells dropped in a roughly linear way, and a significant reduction was already evident by age about 36. Observed TCR beta diversity correlated strongly with the percentage of naive T cells measured by flow cytometry. Compared with the aged group, more naive CD4+ T cells, fewer expanded clones and increased TCR diversity were shown by the long-lived group, suggesting age selection. Because the CMV infection status of the donors was unknown, age-related changes in expanded clonotypes may potentially have been confounded. Conclusive comparison of naive and antigen-experienced compartments was prevented by the profiling of bulk unsorted PBMCs.

On this clonotype itself: Its antigen remains undetermined. No quality values exist for individual bases; no much larger clone is one base distant.

Looking up the germline V gene yields CDR1 MDHEN and CDR2 SYDVKM. The CDR3 measures 11 amino acids from cysteine to phenylalanine. Only the CDR3 portion is preserved as DNA: 33 bases, with reading frame beginning at the first base. V is pared back by 6 bases and J by 9 bases, with 6 bases lying between the germline termini. Donors were approximately 42 systemically healthy Caucasian individuals from Russia aged roughly 6 to 95 years. Each donor gave about 10 milliliters of peripheral blood, drawn into EDTA-treated Vacutainer tubes. Ficoll-Paque density-gradient centrifugation was used to isolate PBMCs, with at least 6 million obtained per sample. Total RNA, at least 6 micrograms per sample, was extracted from PBMCs with Trizol reagent. Naive CD45RAhigh/CD27high T cell percentages were measured by flow cytometry on a PBMC aliquot from every donor. The method behind the library was 5' RACE. Sequenced using an Illumina HiSeq 2500. A second PCR of about 6 to 11 cycles was performed with a sample-barcoded 5' primer and a J-beta primer mix. A unique molecular identifier was introduced onto each TCR beta cDNA molecule by a template-switch 5' adaptor carrying 12 random nucleotides. Each sample yielded at least 3 million CDR3-containing paired-end reads. The Mint cDNA synthesis kit, primed by a TRBC-specific oligonucleotide, was used to synthesize first-strand cDNA from all RNA. After uracil-DNA glycosylase treatment, a first 18-cycle PCR used universal primers M1SS and BC2_uni_R on all cDNA. As for the original processing: For normalization, 1 million high-quality reads, each with a distinct molecular identifier, were randomly selected from each sample. Reads with shared molecular identifiers were discarded instead of being binned into consensus sequences. CDR3 identification, clonotype clustering and error correction used MiTCR with a Q25 quality threshold and the strictest error-elimination algorithm. A nonparametric unseen species model using Euler transformation provided a lower-bound estimate of total TCR beta diversity. TCRdb's own reprocessing of the public reads used fastp at Q25 and MiXCR and kept productive beta chains. Rows with one shared CDR3 protein collapse into an entry with the most common genes and DNA. The V and J calls follow TCRdb's processing rather than the paper's. The sample table contains around 800,000 distinct CDR3 sequences; only one count was recorded for about a quarter of them. 2.5% to 3.5% of the sample is held by the ten biggest clonotypes.

Separately, the same data were catalogued under a study of T cells of mothers and their children. The second study also describes: The donors were nine systemically healthy Caucasian individuals, made up of three mothers and their six children. cDNA synthesis consumed the entire amount of extracted RNA, loaded at about 1.6 ug RNA in each 15 ul reaction. In the second PCR, the M1S primer introduced both the sample barcodes and 2-4 random nucleotides. Over 10 million TCR beta CDR3 reads came from each mother, compared with approximately 2.8 million reads from each child. TCR recombination output is similarly shaped by thymic selection in related and unrelated pairs, with a minor effect exerted by inherited differences. Normalized repertoire overlap was always slightly but never significantly higher in related than unrelated mother-child pairs. No persistent microchimeric T cell clones were found, with a detection sensitivity of approximately 100 clones per million clonotypes. Deep NGS was used in the study to compare the TCR beta repertoires of mothers and children and to look for features that separate related mother-child pairs from unrelated individuals. On average, the children were about 10 +/- 4 years old, while the mothers were about 38 +/- 4 years old. After adapters were ligated using NEBNext reagents, the libraries underwent 100+100 nt paired-end sequencing on an Illumina HiSeq 2000. To prevent cross-contamination, the mother and child libraries were prepared a month apart and were sequenced in separate runs. Each donor had between roughly 450,000 and 2,100,000 distinct TCR beta clonotypes identified. Naive TCR beta clonotypes were estimated from low-frequency clonotypes matched to each donor's FACS-determined naive share, without sorting.

The chain joins TRBV28 to TRBJ1-6; too little of a D gene remains to name it. The receptor was isolated from a boy younger than 18 in good health. Sequencing was performed on blood. CDR3 sequence: CASSKTSPLHF. DNA sequence: TGTGCCAGCAGCAAGACTTCACCCCTCCACTTT.